A single sample is the source of the 9 T cell receptor beta chains below, sequenced in a study of blood T cells in healthy people across ages. The use of a sample-barcoded 5' primer and a J-beta primer mix characterized a second PCR of roughly 6 to 11 cycles. Each CDR3 protein is one row after TCRdb ran MiXCR on the 5' RACE reads. The sample includes approximately 800,000 distinct CDR3 sequences, roughly 24% of them seen just once. In addition, the sample was reused for a study of T cells of mothers and their children.

The specimen was blood. The receptors derive from a boy between 10 and 17 years old in good health.

This clonotype was picked up a small number of times. V usage is TRBV5-1 and J usage is TRBJ2-3, with D possibly TRBD1 on 6 matching bases. The CDR3 is 15 amino acids. Germline V gives CDR1 SGHRS, CDR2 YFSETQ. V was cut by 2 bases and J by 1 base, with 11 bases left in between. CDR3 in amino acids: CASSFGQTRTDTQYF. CDR3 sequence (DNA): TGCGCCAGCAGCTTCGGACAGACACGCACAGATACGCAGTATTTT.

This clonotype occurred a few times. The chain employs TRBV6-2 or TRBV6-3 and TRBJ2-1; TRBD1 matches 9 bases. With 4 bases clipped from V and 1 base from J, the junction kept 2 bases outside the gene matches. Germline CDR1 reads MNHEY; CDR2 reads SVGEGT. This CDR3 spans 15 amino acids. The CDR3 bases are TGTGCCAGCAGTTGGGGACAGGGTTCCTACAATGAGCAGTTCTTC. Its protein product is CASSWGQGSYNEQFF.

This clonotype was detected a few times. The chain combines TRBV20-1 with TRBJ1-3; no clear D gene. This CDR3 region has 14 residues. The germline CDR1 and CDR2 sequences are DFQATT and SNEGSKA (reference sequence). Deletions cut 6 bases from V and 2 bases from J, with 14 bases between. The CDR3 region is CSAQTLLTGNTIYF. CDR3 in DNA: TGCAGTGCGCAGACACTCCTGACTGGAAACACCATATATTTT.

This clonotype was counted between two and nine times. The V gene is TRBV3-1, the J gene TRBJ2-5; 8 nucleotides match TRBD2. This CDR3 spans 15 amino acids. Germline lookup yields CDR1 LGHDT and CDR2 YNNKEL (reference sequence). J gave up 5 bases and V 4 bases, and 9 bases lay outside the gene matches. CDR3 nucleotide sequence: TGTGCCAGCAGCCTGCGGGGGGCGAGTTGGGAGACCCAGTACTTC. This codes for CASSLRGASWETQYF.

This clonotype was counted only a few times. The CDR3: CASSYPHGVSYEQYF. The CDR3 DNA sequence: TGTGCCAGCAGTTACCCTCATGGGGTCTCCTACGAGCAGTACTTC. The V gene is TRBV6-2 or TRBV6-3, the J gene TRBJ2-7, with D hard to call. CDR3 length: 15 residues. Germline-derived CDR1 and CDR2 are MNHEY and SVGEGT. V dropped 2 bases and J dropped 0 bases, with 11 bases sitting between them.

This clonotype was picked up a small number of times. This sequence joins TRBV13 and TRBJ2-3; D call uncertain. Trimming left V 0 bases short and J 3 bases short, with 13 bases between. Looked up from germline, CDR1 is PRHDT and CDR2 is FYEKMQ (reference sequence). The CDR3 is 16 residues long. This CDR3 is CASSLGGLGATDTQYF. CDR3 coding DNA: TGTGCCAGCAGCTTAGGAGGATTAGGAGCGACAGATACGCAGTATTTT.

The chain links TRBV6-5 to TRBJ2-6; possibly TRBD1 for D (5 bases). The V and J ends lost 4 bases and 0 bases respectively, with 7 bases between them. The CDR3 extends over 15 amino acids. CDR1 and CDR2 (germline): MNHEY, SVGAGI. CDR3 in DNA: TGTGCCAGCAGTTTCGACAGCTCTGGGGCCAACGTCCTGACTTTC. Its protein product is CASSFDSSGANVLTF.

V gene TRBV24-1 combines with J gene TRBJ2-2, with 12 positions matching TRBD2. Germline V gene sequence: CDR1 KGHDR, CDR2 SFDVKD. The CDR3 length is 17 residues. J lost 0 bases, V lost 9 bases, and 7 bases had no gene match. The CDR3 bases are TGTGCCACCGGGCGGCTAGCGGGGGGGACGAACACCGGGGAGCTGTTTTTT. Translating it yields CATGRLAGGTNTGELFF.

This chain uses TRBV30 with TRBJ1-1; no clear D gene. This CDR3 comprises 11 residues. Germline CDR1 is GTSNPN and CDR2 is SVGIG (reference sequence). V was cut by 5 bases and J by 1 base, with 5 bases left in between. The CDR3 reads CAWHRNTEAFF. CDR3 DNA sequence: TGTGCCTGGCACCGGAACACTGAAGCTTTCTTT. The whole variable domain, remainder taken from reference TRBV30 and TRBJ1-1, is SQTIHQWPATLVQPVGSPLSLECTVEGTSNPNLYWYRQAAGRGLQLLFYSVGIGQISSEVPQNLSASRPQDRQFILSSKKLLLSDSGFYLCAWHRNTEAFFGQGTRLTVV.